These 6 T cell receptor beta chains came from one sample sequenced in a study of T cell responses to AZD1222 COVID-19 vaccine. Measured with immunoSEQ multiplex PCR; TCRdb has only the in-frame clones, and not every one. The table records about 120,000 clones, 80% to 95% of them present only once. The material sequenced was peripheral blood, taken on day 0 of AZD1222 vaccination. The receptors derive from an adult in good health.

The V and J genes are TRBV7-2 and TRBJ1-4; no definite D call. Between the trimmed V and J ends, which lost 1 base and 6 bases, there was a span of 18 bases. From germline, CDR1 is SGHTA and CDR2 FQGNSA. The CDR3 has 17 amino acids. The CDR3 region is CASSLVAEGGLDEKLFF. The CDR3 bases are TGTGCCAGCAGCTTAGTGGCGGAGGGAGGCTTGGATGAAAAACTGTTTTTT. The variable domain in full, with the rest retrieved from reference TRBV7-2 and TRBJ1-4, is GAGVSQSPSNKVTEKGKDVELRCDPISGHTALYWYRQSLGQGLEFLIYFQGNSAPDKSGLPSDRFSAERTGGSVSTLTIQRTQQEDSAVYLCASSLVAEGGLDEKLFFGSGTQLSVL.

The chain links TRBV6-5 to TRBJ2-1; 7 bases fit TRBD2. Per germline, CDR1 MNHEY and CDR2 SVGAGI. The CDR3 is 13 amino acids. V shed 4 bases and J 5 bases; nucleotides not matched to a gene: 2. The CDR3 bases are TGTGCCAGCAGTTTCGGGGGGAACAATGAGCAGTTCTTC. Translation gives CASSFGGNNEQFF.

The CDR3 DNA reads TGTGCCAGCAGCGTAGAGGGGGGGACCTACAATGAGCAGTTCTTC. It yields the protein CASSVEGGTYNEQFF. The chain combines TRBV9 with TRBJ2-1; tentative D call: TRBD2 (7 bases). V was shortened by 0 bases and J by 2 bases, with 9 bases between the two germline ends. The CDR3 is 15 amino acids. CDR1 SGDLS and CDR2 YYNGEE come from the germline V gene.

The V gene is TRBV6-1, the J gene TRBJ1-2; no clear D gene. Germline loops: CDR1 MNHNS, CDR2 SASEGT. The V and J ends lost 0 bases and 8 bases respectively, with 4 bases between them. The CDR3 extends over 11 amino acids. As DNA, the CDR3 is TGTGCCAGCAGTGAAGCTGGGGGCTACACCTTC. Encoded protein: CASSEAGGYTF.

Comments on this clone: Sequence at one end of the junction differs from germline and may be a read error. CDR3: CASSSDPVAFSLDF. For the CDR3, the DNA is TGTGCCAGCAGCTCGGACCCTGTCGCGTTCTCTCTCGACTTC. The chain employs TRBV14 and TRBJ2-7; D is unresolved. CDR1 is SGHDN and CDR2 is FVKESK in the germline V gene. The CDR3 spans 14 residues.

CDR3 nucleotide sequence: TGTGCCAGCAGTTACTCGCTCAGTCCGAACACCGGGGAGCTGTTTTTT. Translated: CASSYSLSPNTGELFF. The rearrangement links TRBV6-2 or TRBV6-3 to TRBJ2-2, with D unclear. The CDR3 totals 16 residues. Germline lookup yields CDR1 MNHEY and CDR2 SVGEGT. V was shortened by 0 bases and J by 0 bases, with 8 bases between the two germline ends.